These 25 T cell receptor beta chains were all obtained from the same sample, sequenced in a study of blood T cell repertoires in COVID-19. Method: immunoSEQ multiplex PCR; TCRdb's copy keeps in-frame clones and lacks some. The sample yields about 190,000 clones, approximately 90% seen once. What was sequenced was PBMCs or T cells enriched from blood (not recorded which). The receptor set was obtained from a woman aged 40 to 50 in a cohort exposed to, infected with or recovered from COVID-19 (not recorded which).

The rearrangement uses TRBV4-3 and TRBJ1-1, with TRBD1 as a possible D gene (5 bases). Trimming left V 2 bases short and J 0 bases short, with 13 bases between. The CDR3 consists of 16 residues. Germline CDR1 and CDR2: LGHNA and YSLEER. The DNA of the CDR3 is TGCGCCAGCAGCCAACGTAAACAGGAGCTGAACACTGAAGCTTTCTTT. It is translated as CASSQRKQELNTEAFF.

This clone came up once. The chain uses TRBV4-2 and TRBJ1-4, with D unclear. Germline-derived CDR1 and CDR2 are LGHNA and YNFKEQ. The CDR3 has 15 amino acids. The ends were cut back, 0 bases at V and 7 bases at J, with 12 bases in the middle. CDR3: CASSQDRHAAEKLFF. The CDR3 DNA is TGTGCCAGCAGCCAAGATAGGCATGCGGCTGAAAAACTGTTTTTT.

This chain uses TRBV18 with TRBJ1-3, with D possibly TRBD1 on 6 matching bases. This CDR3 has 16 residues. V lost 3 bases, J lost 2 bases, and 14 bases lay in between. Per the germline V gene, CDR1 is KGHSH and CDR2 is LQKENI. CDR3: CASSPRTEGTGNTIYF. CDR3 in DNA: TGTGCCAGCTCACCGAGGACAGAGGGGACTGGAAACACCATATATTTT.

The chain combines TRBV7-2 with TRBJ2-7, with D possibly being TRBD1 (7 bases). The CDR3 has 15 residues. In germline, CDR1 is SGHTA, CDR2 FQGNSA. The V end lost 4 bases, the J end lost 4 bases, and 17 bases lay between the germline ends. CDR3 bases: TGTGCCAGCAGCTCAGGAGGGGGCAGGGTTTACGAGCAGTACTTC. The encoded protein is CASSSGGGRVYEQYF.

This clone appeared once. This rearrangement joins TRBV3-1 (or the pseudogene TRBV3-2) to TRBJ1-1; 9 bases line up with TRBD1. The CDR3 has 14 amino acids. Germline CDR1 LGHDT, CDR2 YNNKEL (reference sequence). Trimming removed 2 bases from V and 9 bases from J; junction bases left unmatched: 7. CDR3 nucleotides: TGTGCCAGCAGCCAAACCCCGACAGGGGGTAAAGCTTTCTTT. It yields the protein CASSQTPTGGKAFF.

This chain links TRBV5-8 with TRBJ1-1; tentatively, D is TRBD1 (5 bases). The CDR3 extends over 14 amino acids. Trimming left V 4 bases short and J 2 bases short, with 12 bases between. CDR1 is SGHTS, CDR2 YDEGEE, per germline. CDR3 sequence (DNA): TGTGCCAGCAGCGTGGGACTAGTCAACACTGAAGCTTTCTTT. As protein: CASSVGLVNTEAFF.

The chain joins TRBV11-2 to TRBJ2-7, with TRBD1 identical over 9 bases. Germline lookup yields CDR1 SGHAT and CDR2 FQNNGV. CDR3 length equals 13 residues. V was clipped by 5 bases and J by 5 bases; unmatched bases: 4. CDR3 DNA sequence: TGTGCCAGCAGCATGGGACAGGGTAACGAGCAGTACTTC. It specifies CASSMGQGNEQYF.

The rearrangement joins TRBV21-1 to TRBJ1-1. TRBV21-1 is recorded as a pseudogene. The CDR3 sequence is 17 residues long. The CDR3 region has the DNA TGTGCCAGCAGCCGCCGGGAGAGCCGGCTGATGAACACTGAAGCTTTCTTT. Amino acids: CASSRRESRLMNTEAFF.

This chain connects TRBV5-1 to TRBJ2-7; 9 bases match TRBD1. Germline trimming cut 3 bases from V and 5 bases from J; bases unmatched to any gene: 6. The CDR3 has 14 amino acids. The germline V gene encodes CDR1 SGHRS and CDR2 YFSETQ. CDR3 protein: CASSSRTGDNEQYF. CDR3 in DNA: TGCGCCAGCAGCTCGAGGACAGGGGACAACGAGCAGTACTTC.

The chain joins TRBV10-2 to TRBJ2-7; D may be TRBD1 (5 bases). Trimming took 7 bases from V and 4 from J, leaving 14 bases between them. The length of the CDR3 is 13 residues. Germline V CDR1 and CDR2: WSHSY, SAAADI. The CDR3 reads CASTGHDEYEQYF. DNA of the CDR3: TGCGCCAGCACAGGGCACGACGAATACGAGCAGTACTTC.

V is TRBV6-5 and J is TRBJ1-2; 9 bases agree with TRBD1. V was pared by 3 bases and J by 4 bases, with 9 bases of the junction left unmatched. The CDR3 totals 16 residues. Germline V CDR1 and CDR2: MNHEY, SVGAGI. The CDR3 sequence: CASSYLGTGFPYGYTF. In DNA form, the CDR3 reads TGTGCCAGCAGTTATTTAGGGACAGGGTTCCCCTATGGCTACACCTTC.

The chain recombines TRBV29-1 with TRBJ2-1, with D possibly matching TRBD2 (5 bases). Germline V lookup: CDR1 SQVTM, CDR2 ANQGSEA. Trimming removed 7 bases from V and 9 bases from J, with 16 bases in between. The CDR3 has 12 residues. The CDR3 region has the DNA TGCAGCGCCCCACGAGGTAGCGCTGAGCAGTTCTTC. It yields the protein CSAPRGSAEQFF.

This clone came up once. The chain couples TRBV18 to TRBJ2-1, with D possibly being TRBD2 (5 bases). Germline CDR1 reads KGHSH; CDR2 reads LQKENI. The CDR3 extends over 15 amino acids. Trimming removed 4 bases from V and 0 bases from J, with 10 bases in between. The CDR3 DNA sequence: TGTGCCAGCTCACGGACTGAGAGCTCCTACAATGAGCAGTTCTTC. Its translation is CASSRTESSYNEQFF. The complete variable domain, with remaining parts taken from reference TRBV18 and TRBJ2-1, reads NAGVMQNPRHLVRRRGQEARLRCSPMKGHSHVYWYRQLPEEGLKFMVYLQKENIIDESGMPKERFSAEFPKEGPSILRIQQVVRGDSAAYFCASSRTESSYNEQFFGPGTRLTVL.

The sample holds one count of this clone. This rearrangement joins TRBV14 to TRBJ2-3, with D perhaps matching TRBD2 (6 bases). Germline CDR1 reads SGHDN; CDR2 reads FVKESK. This CDR3 is 15 amino acids long. V was shortened by 4 bases and J by 1 base, with 12 bases between the two germline ends. CDR3 nucleotide sequence: TGTGCCAGCAGCCCGATACTAGCTCGCACAGATACGCAGTATTTT. Protein product: CASSPILARTDTQYF.

This clone was detected once. This chain links TRBV4-3 with TRBJ2-7; 9 bases line up with TRBD1. The germline V gene encodes CDR1 LGHNA and CDR2 YSLEER. The CDR3 sequence is 16 residues long. J was trimmed by 1 base and V by 0 bases; bases with no gene match: 4. The DNA of the CDR3 is TGCGCCAGCAGCCAAGAACACAGGGGGCTGTCCTACGAGCAGTACTTC. Its protein product is CASSQEHRGLSYEQYF.

V gene TRBV13 combines with J gene TRBJ1-2; D is unclear. V was trimmed by 2 bases and J by 7 bases, leaving 14 bases between them. CDR3 size: 14 residues. Germline V gene data show CDR1 as PRHDT and CDR2 as FYEKMQ (reference sequence). In nucleotides, the CDR3 is TGTGCCAGCAGCTTAATGGGCTCCCCTGGTGGCTACACCTTC. Translating it yields CASSLMGSPGGYTF.

The V gene is TRBV2, the J gene TRBJ2-3, with 8 bases fitting TRBD2. Germline CDR1 reads SNHLY; CDR2 reads FYNNEI. The CDR3 covers 16 residues. The ends lost 1 base at V and 0 bases at J; junction bases unmatched: 3. The CDR3 bases are TGTGCCAGCAGTGAAGGGGCGGGGGGAAGCACAGATACGCAGTATTTT. Residues: CASSEGAGGSTDTQYF.

V is TRBV6-5 and J is TRBJ1-1; D not resolved. The CDR3 sequence is 16 residues long. V was cut by 0 bases and J by 0 bases, with 11 bases left in between. Germline CDR1 MNHEY, CDR2 SVGAGI. The DNA of the CDR3 is TGTGCCAGCAGTTACTCACGTGGGCAGTTGAACACTGAAGCTTTCTTT. This encodes CASSYSRGQLNTEAFF.

The chain links TRBV4-3 to TRBJ1-2, with 8 bases that match TRBD1. The CDR3 is made up of 15 amino acids. With V trimmed by 3 bases and J by 3 bases, 6 bases remained unmatched. Per germline, CDR1 LGHNA and CDR2 YSLEER. CDR3 in DNA: TGCGCCAGCAGCCAGGTGACAGGGGCCGACTATGGCTACACCTTC. Translating it yields CASSQVTGADYGYTF.

The chain uses TRBV7-2 and TRBJ1-5, with a tentative D call TRBD1 (5 bases). CDR3 length: 14 residues. CDR1 is SGHTA, CDR2 FQGNSA, per germline. The germline V and J ends were trimmed by 3 bases and 0 bases, with 6 bases remaining between them. The CDR3 loop is CASSFDSSNQPQHF. For the CDR3, the DNA is TGTGCCAGCAGCTTCGACAGTAGCAATCAGCCCCAGCATTTT.

The chain joins TRBV6-5 to TRBJ1-1; D unclear. Trimming removed 6 bases from V and 13 bases from J, with 12 bases in between. This CDR3 has 10 amino acids. Germline V gives CDR1 MNHEY, CDR2 SVGAGI. CDR3 sequence (DNA): TGTGCCAGCAGAGTCTTGCGCCTTTTCTTT. Its translation: CASRVLRLFF.

The V call is TRBV4-1, the J call TRBJ1-3; TRBD1 matches 8 bases. The CDR3 totals 16 residues. V was pared by 4 bases and J by 2 bases, with 7 bases of the junction left unmatched. Germline values: CDR1 MGHRA, CDR2 YSYEKL. The CDR3 coding sequence is TGCGCCAGCAGCCCCCAAACAGGGGGGACTGGAAACACCATATATTTT. Translated: CASSPQTGGTGNTIYF.

As regards this clone: This CDR3 is also generated by other DNA sequences in the sample. This chain connects TRBV5-1 to TRBJ2-2; D possibly corresponds to TRBD1 (7 bases). The CDR3 loop spans 15 amino acids. With 7 bases removed from V and 2 bases from J, the gap between germline ends came to 15 bases. Germline V gene sequence: CDR1 SGHRS, CDR2 YFSETQ. The CDR3 spells CASRRGQGNTGELFF. CDR3 in DNA: TGCGCCAGCCGGAGGGGGCAGGGCAACACCGGGGAGCTGTTTTTT.

To note about this clone: Other DNA variants within this sample encode the same CDR3. The chain carries TRBV27 and TRBJ1-5; no clear D. The CDR3 extends over 13 amino acids. V was pared by 3 bases and J by 4 bases, with 7 bases between. CDR1 is MNHEY, CDR2 SMNVEV, per germline (reference sequence). CDR3 DNA sequence: TGTGCCAGCAGTTTTGGCCCTAATCAGCCCCAGCATTTT. Translation: CASSFGPNQPQHF.

The chain links TRBV27 to TRBJ2-2; D unresolved. The V end lost 6 bases, the J end lost 8 bases, and 10 bases lay between the germline ends. The CDR3 consists of 12 residues. Germline-derived CDR1 and CDR2 are MNHEY and SMNVEV (reference sequence). The CDR3, as DNA: TGTGCCAGCAGGTTCCCCGGGGGGGAGCTGTTTTTT. Translation: CASRFPGGELFF.